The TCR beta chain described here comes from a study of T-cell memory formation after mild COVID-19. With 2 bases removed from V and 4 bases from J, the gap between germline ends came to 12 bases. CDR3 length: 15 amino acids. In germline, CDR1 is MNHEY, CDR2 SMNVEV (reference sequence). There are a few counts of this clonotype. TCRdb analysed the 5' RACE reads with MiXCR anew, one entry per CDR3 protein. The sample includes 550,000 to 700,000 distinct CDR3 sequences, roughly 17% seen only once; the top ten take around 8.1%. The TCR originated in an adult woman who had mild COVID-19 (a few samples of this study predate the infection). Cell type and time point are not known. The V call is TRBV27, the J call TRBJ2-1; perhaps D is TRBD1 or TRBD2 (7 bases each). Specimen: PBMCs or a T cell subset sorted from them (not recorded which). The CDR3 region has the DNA TGTGCCAGCAGTTTACAGGGGGGGCTTTACAATGAGCAGTTCTTC. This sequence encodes CASSLQGGLYNEQFF.